This entry lists 11 T cell receptor beta chains sequenced from one sample in a study of OX40 agonist ivuxolimab in advanced cancers. Libraries were prepared by immunoSEQ multiplex PCR; TCRdb keeps only in-frame clonotypes and omits some of them. The sample yields some 26,000 clones, roughly three quarters seen once. The sequencing used CD4+ or CD8+ T cells sorted from blood, collected in a trial of the OX40 agonist ivuxolimab. These receptor sequences come from an adult with an advanced solid tumor such as melanoma, head and neck, liver or kidney cancer.

The gene calls are TRBV12-5 and TRBJ2-7; weak D call: TRBD2 (5 bases). In germline, CDR1 is LGHNT, CDR2 FRNRAP. V was trimmed by 6 bases and J by 6 bases, leaving 18 bases between them. This CDR3 has 14 amino acids. CDR3 sequence reads: CASGLSEGVFEQYF. CDR3 DNA sequence: TGTGCTAGTGGACTGAGTGAGGGAGTGTTCGAGCAGTACTTC.

The J gene is TRBJ2-5, the V gene TRBV7-2; tentative D call: TRBD1 (5 bases). In germline, CDR1 is SGHTA, CDR2 FQGNSA. V was trimmed by 1 base and J by 5 bases, leaving 14 bases between them. The CDR3 contains 15 residues. DNA of the CDR3: TGTGCCAGCAGCTTAGTTAGGACACTGGGGGAGACCCAGTACTTC. This gives the protein CASSLVRTLGETQYF.

V usage is TRBV4-1 and J usage is TRBJ2-7; TRBD2 matches at 8 bases. The J segment lost 5 bases and the V segment lost 0 bases, leaving 6 bases of the junction unmatched. Germline V lookup: CDR1 MGHRA, CDR2 YSYEKL. The CDR3 totals 15 residues. The CDR3 sequence: CASSQDSGSGNEQYF. The CDR3 nucleotides are TGCGCCAGCAGCCAAGACAGCGGGAGTGGGAACGAGCAGTACTTC.

This chain uses TRBV7-8 with TRBJ2-7, with 7 bases aligning to TRBD1. The germline CDR1 and CDR2 sequences are SGHVS and FQNEAQ. Trimming took 2 bases from V and 1 from J; bases not matched to a gene: 5. The length of the CDR3 is 15 residues. CDR3 bases: TGTGCCAGCAGCTTATCCGGGACAGTGTCCTACGAGCAGTACTTC. Its translation: CASSLSGTVSYEQYF.

V gene TRBV27 combines with J gene TRBJ2-3; D not certain. The V gene lost 0 bases and the J gene lost 8 bases, with 12 bases spanning the gap. Germline CDR1 is MNHEY and CDR2 is SMNVEV (reference sequence). The CDR3 has 14 residues. This CDR3 reads CASSLSQVVGTQYF. DNA for the CDR3: TGTGCCAGCAGTTTATCGCAGGTAGTTGGTACGCAGTATTTT.

The table lists this clone with a count of one. The chain uses TRBV5-1 and TRBJ2-7; 7 bases agree with TRBD1. CDR3 length: 14 residues. Germline lookup yields CDR1 SGHRS and CDR2 YFSETQ. V lost 3 bases, J lost 0 bases, and 3 bases stayed unmatched. CDR3 in DNA: TGCGCCAGCAGCTCCGGGACAGCCTCCTACGAGCAGTACTTC. Translation: CASSSGTASYEQYF.

The table lists this clone with many counts. In DNA, the CDR3 is TGTGCCAGCAGCTTAGATCTGGTGAAGCATAATTCACCCCTCCACTTT. Translation gives CASSLDLVKHNSPLHF. This sequence joins TRBV11-2 and TRBJ1-6, with D unclear. This CDR3 contains 16 residues. CDR1 and CDR2 from the germline V gene are SGHAT and FQNNGV. V shed 0 bases and J shed 5 bases, with 11 bases lying between them.

The J gene is TRBJ1-1, the V gene TRBV6-6; D call uncertain. CDR3 size: 13 residues. The ends were cut back, 4 bases at V and 2 bases at J, with 8 bases in the middle. In germline, CDR1 is MNHNY, CDR2 SVGAGI (reference sequence). The DNA of the CDR3 is TGTGCCAGCAGTTTGGGCCGCAACACTGAAGCTTTCTTT. Protein product: CASSLGRNTEAFF.

The rearrangement joins TRBV9 to TRBJ2-2; no clear D gene. Between the trimmed V and J ends, which lost 5 bases and 7 bases, there was a span of 6 bases. Per germline, CDR1 SGDLS and CDR2 YYNGEE. The CDR3 runs 11 residues. CDR3 sequence reads: CASSLDGELFF. CDR3 DNA: TGTGCCAGCAGTTTGGACGGGGAGCTGTTTTTT.

Only one count was recorded for this clone. The chain combines TRBV5-1 with TRBJ2-3, with TRBD1 as a possible D gene (6 bases). Per germline, CDR1 SGHRS and CDR2 YFSETQ. With 6 bases removed from V and 3 bases from J, the gap between germline ends came to 17 bases. The CDR3 is 15 amino acids. The CDR3 reads CASIAGDGRTDTQYF. In nucleotides, the CDR3 is TGCGCCAGCATTGCAGGGGACGGTCGGACAGATACGCAGTATTTT.

This clone was counted only a few times. The chain links TRBV7-8 to TRBJ2-7; D is unclear. The CDR3 totals 15 residues. CDR1 is SGHVS, CDR2 FQNEAQ, per germline. The V end lost 3 bases, the J end lost 3 bases, and 15 bases lay between the germline ends. The CDR3 DNA sequence: TGTGCCAGCAGCTTGGCCCCCCGAGCCCACTACGAGCAGTACTTC. Protein: CASSLAPRAHYEQYF.